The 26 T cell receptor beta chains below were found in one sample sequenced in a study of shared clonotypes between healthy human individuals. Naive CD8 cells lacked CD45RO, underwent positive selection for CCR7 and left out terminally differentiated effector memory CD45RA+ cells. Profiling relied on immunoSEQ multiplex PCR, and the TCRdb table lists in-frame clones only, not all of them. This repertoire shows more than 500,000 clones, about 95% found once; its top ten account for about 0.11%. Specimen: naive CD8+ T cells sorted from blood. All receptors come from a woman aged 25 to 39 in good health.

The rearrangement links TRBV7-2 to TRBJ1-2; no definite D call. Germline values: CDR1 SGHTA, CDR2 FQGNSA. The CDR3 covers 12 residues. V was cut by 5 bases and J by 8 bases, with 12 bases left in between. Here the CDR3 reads CASSQAGNGYTF. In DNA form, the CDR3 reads TGTGCCAGCAGCCAAGCGGGGAACGGCTACACCTTC.

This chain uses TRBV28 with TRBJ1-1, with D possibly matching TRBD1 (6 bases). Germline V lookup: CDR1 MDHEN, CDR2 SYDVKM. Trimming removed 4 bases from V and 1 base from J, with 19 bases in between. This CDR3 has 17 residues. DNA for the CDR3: TGTGCCAGCAGTTCAATTTACAGGGCGTCGGCGAACACTGAAGCTTTCTTT. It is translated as CASSSIYRASANTEAFF. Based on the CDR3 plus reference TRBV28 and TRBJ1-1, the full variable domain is DVKVTQSSRYLVKRTGEKVFLECVQDMDHENMFWYRQDPGLGLRLIYFSYDVKMKEKGDIPEGYSVSREKKERFSLILESASTNQTSMYLCASSSIYRASANTEAFFGQGTRLTVV.

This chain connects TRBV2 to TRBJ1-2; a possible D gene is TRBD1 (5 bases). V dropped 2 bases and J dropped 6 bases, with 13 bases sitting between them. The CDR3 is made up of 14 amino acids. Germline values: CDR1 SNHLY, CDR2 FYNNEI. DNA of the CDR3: TGTGCCAGCAGTGAACGGGGCGCAGGGCATGGCTACACCTTC. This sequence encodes CASSERGAGHGYTF.

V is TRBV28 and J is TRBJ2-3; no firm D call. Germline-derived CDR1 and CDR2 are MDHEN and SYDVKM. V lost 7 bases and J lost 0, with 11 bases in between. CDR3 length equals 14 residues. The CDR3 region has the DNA TGTGCCAGCACGTACAGCTCTAGCACAGATACGCAGTATTTT. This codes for CASTYSSSTDTQYF.

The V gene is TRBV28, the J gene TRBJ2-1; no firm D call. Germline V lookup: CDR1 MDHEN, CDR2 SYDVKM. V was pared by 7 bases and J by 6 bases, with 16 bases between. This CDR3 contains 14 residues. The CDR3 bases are TGTGCCAGCACCCTCGGAAGGCGTACCAATGAGCAGTTCTTC. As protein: CASTLGRRTNEQFF.

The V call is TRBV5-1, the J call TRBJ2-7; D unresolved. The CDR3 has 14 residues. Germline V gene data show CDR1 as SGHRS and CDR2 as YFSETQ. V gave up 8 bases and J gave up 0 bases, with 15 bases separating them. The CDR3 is CARPVNSCSYEQYF. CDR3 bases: TGCGCCAGGCCCGTAAACTCTTGCTCCTACGAGCAGTACTTC.

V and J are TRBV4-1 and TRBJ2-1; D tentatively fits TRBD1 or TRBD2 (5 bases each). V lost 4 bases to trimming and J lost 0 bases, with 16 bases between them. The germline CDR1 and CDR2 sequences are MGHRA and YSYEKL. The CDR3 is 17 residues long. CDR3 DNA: TGCGCCAGCAGCCGGGGGTCTCCCGAAAGCTCCTACAATGAGCAGTTCTTC. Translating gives CASSRGSPESSYNEQFF.

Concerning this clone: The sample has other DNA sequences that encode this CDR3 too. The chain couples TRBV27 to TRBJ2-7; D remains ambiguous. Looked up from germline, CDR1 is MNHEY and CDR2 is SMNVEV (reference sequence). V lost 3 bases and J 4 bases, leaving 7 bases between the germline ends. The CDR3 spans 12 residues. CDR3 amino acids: CASSFSGYEQYF. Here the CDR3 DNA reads TGTGCCAGCAGTTTTTCAGGTTACGAGCAGTACTTC.

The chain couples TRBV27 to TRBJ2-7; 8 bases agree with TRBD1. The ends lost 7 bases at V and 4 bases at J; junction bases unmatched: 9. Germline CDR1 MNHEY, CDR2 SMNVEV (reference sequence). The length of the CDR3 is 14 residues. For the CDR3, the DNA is TGTGCCAGCATCTGGAGGACAGGGAGGTACGAGCAGTACTTC. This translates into CASIWRTGRYEQYF.

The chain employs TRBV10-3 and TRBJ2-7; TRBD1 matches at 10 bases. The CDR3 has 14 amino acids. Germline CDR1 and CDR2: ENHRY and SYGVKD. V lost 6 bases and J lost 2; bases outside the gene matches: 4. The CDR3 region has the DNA TGTGCCATCAGGACAGGGGGCGCGGCCTACGAGCAGTACTTC. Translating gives CAIRTGGAAYEQYF.

DNA for the CDR3: TGTGCCAGTAGCATCGGAGCGGGAGGTGAATACGAGCAGTACTTC. The encoded protein is CASSIGAGGEYEQYF. The chain has TRBV19 and TRBJ2-7, with TRBD2 matching 9 bases. Trimming cost V 6 bases and J 4 bases; bases outside gene matches: 10. The CDR3 is made up of 15 amino acids. The V gene's germline CDR1 is LNHDA and CDR2 SQIVND (reference sequence).

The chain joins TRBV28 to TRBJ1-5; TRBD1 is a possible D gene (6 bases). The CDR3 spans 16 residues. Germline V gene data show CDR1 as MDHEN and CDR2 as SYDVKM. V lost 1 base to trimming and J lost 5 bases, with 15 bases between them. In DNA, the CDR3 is TGTGCCAGCAGTTTATACCTAACAGGGAAGTATCAGCCCCAGCATTTT. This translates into CASSLYLTGKYQPQHF.

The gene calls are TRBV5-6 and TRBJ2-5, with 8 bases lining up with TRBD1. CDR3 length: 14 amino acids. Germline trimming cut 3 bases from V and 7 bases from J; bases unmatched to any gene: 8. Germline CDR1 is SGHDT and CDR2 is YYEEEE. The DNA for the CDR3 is TGTGCCAGCAGCTCGACAGGGGAAATGGGGACCCAGTACTTC. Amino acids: CASSSTGEMGTQYF.

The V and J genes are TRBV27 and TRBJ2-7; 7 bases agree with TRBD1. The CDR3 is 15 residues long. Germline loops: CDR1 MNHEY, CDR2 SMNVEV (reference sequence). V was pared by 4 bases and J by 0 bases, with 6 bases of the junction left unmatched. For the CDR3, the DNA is TGTGCCAGCAGTTCCCTGACAGGGATCTCCTACGAGCAGTACTTC. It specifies CASSSLTGISYEQYF.

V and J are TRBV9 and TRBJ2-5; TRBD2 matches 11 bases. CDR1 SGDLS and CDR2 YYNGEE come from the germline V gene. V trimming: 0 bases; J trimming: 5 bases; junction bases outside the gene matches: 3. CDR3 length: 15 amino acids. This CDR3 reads CASSVGTSGSETQYF. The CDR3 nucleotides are TGTGCCAGCAGCGTAGGTACTAGCGGGAGCGAGACCCAGTACTTC.

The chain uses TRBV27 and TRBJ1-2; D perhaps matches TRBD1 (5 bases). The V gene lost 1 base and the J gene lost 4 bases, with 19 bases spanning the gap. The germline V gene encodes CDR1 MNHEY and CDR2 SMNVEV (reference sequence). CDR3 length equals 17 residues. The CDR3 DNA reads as TGTGCCAGCAGTTTATTATCCGACAGTTACTTTCCCTATGGCTACACCTTC. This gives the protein CASSLLSDSYFPYGYTF.

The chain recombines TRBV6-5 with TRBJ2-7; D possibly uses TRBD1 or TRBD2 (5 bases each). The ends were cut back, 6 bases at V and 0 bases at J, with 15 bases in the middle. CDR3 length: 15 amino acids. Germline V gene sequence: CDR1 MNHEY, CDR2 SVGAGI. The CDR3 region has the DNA TGTGCCAGCAGCCGGGGTGAGGGGAGCTCCTACGAGCAGTACTTC. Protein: CASSRGEGSSYEQYF.

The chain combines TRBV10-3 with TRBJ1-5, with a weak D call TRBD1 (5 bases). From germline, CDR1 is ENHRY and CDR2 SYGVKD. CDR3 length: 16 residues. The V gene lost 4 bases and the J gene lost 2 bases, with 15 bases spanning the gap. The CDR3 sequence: CAISASGTAGNQPQHF. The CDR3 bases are TGTGCCATCAGTGCCTCCGGGACGGCGGGCAATCAGCCCCAGCATTTT.

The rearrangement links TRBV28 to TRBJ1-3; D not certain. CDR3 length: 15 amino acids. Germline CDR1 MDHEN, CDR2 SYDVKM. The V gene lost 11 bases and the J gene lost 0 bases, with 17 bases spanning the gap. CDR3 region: CASSLGRSSGNTIYF. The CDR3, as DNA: TGTGCCTCGAGCCTTGGACGGAGCTCTGGAAACACCATATATTTT.

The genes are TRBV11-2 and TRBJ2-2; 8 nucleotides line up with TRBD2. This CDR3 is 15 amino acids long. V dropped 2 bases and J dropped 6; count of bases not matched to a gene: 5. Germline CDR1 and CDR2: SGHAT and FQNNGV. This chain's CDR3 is CASSLNGRAPGELFF. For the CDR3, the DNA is TGTGCCAGCAGCTTAAACGGGAGGGCCCCCGGGGAGCTGTTTTTT.

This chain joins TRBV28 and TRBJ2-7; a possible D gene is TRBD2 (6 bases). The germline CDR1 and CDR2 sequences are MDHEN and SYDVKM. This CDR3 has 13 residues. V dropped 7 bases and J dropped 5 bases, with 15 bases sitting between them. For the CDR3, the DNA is TGTGCCAGCAACCCGGGAGAGTTGAACGAGCAGTACTTC. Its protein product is CASNPGELNEQYF. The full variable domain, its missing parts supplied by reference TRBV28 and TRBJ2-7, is DVKVTQSSRYLVKRTGEKVFLECVQDMDHENMFWYRQDPGLGLRLIYFSYDVKMKEKGDIPEGYSVSREKKERFSLILESASTNQTSMYLCASNPGELNEQYFGPGTRLTVT.

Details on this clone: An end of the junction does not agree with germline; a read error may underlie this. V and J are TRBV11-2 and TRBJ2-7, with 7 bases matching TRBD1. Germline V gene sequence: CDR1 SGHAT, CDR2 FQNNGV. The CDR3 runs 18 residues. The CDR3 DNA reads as TGTGCCAGCAGCCCCCAAACGGGACAGCACAGCTGGGTCGGTCCCTTCTCCTTC. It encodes CASSPQTGQHSWVGPFSF.

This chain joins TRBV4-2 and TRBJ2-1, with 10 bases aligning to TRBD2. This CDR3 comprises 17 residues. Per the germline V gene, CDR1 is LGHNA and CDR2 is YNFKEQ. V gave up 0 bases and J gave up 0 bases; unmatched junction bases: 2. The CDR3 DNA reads TGTGCCAGCAGCCAAGATTCTAGCGGGAGCTCCTACAATGAGCAGTTCTTC. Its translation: CASSQDSSGSSYNEQFF.

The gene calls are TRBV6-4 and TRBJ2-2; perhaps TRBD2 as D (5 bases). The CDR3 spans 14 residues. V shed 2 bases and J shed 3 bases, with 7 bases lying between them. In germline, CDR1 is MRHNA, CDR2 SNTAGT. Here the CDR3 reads CASSDGGYTGELFF. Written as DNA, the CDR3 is TGTGCCAGCAGTGACGGAGGATACACCGGGGAGCTGTTTTTT.

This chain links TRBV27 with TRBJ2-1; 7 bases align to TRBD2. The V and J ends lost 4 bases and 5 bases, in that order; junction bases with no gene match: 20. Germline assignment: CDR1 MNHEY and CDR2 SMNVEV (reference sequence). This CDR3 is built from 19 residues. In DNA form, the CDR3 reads TGTGCCAGCAGTTCTCCGTTGGCGGGAGAAAGAATGGTAAACAATGAGCAGTTCTTC. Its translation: CASSSPLAGERMVNNEQFF.

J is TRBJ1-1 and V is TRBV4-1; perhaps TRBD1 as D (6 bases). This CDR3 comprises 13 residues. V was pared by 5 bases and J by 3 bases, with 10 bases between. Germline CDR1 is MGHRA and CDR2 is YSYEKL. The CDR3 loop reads CASSTQGYTEAFF. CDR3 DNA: TGCGCCAGCAGCACACAGGGTTACACTGAAGCTTTCTTT.